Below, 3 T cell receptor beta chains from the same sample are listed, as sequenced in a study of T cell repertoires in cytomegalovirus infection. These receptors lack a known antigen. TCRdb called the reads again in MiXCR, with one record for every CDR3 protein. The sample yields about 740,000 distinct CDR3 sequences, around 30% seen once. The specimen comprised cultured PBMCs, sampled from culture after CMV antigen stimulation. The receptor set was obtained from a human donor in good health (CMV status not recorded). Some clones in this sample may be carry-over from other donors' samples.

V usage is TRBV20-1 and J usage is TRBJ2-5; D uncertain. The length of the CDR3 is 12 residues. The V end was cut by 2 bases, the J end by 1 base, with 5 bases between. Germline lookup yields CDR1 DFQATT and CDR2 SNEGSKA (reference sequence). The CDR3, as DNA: TGCAGTGCTAGATACAGCCAAGAGACCCAGTACTTC. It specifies CSARYSQETQYF.

In DNA, the CDR3 is TGTGCCAGTAGTACTTTAGGAGACGCGAACACCGGGGAGCTGTTTTTT. It is translated as CASSTLGDANTGELFF. The chain carries TRBV19 and TRBJ2-2, with unresolved D. Per germline, CDR1 LNHDA and CDR2 SQIVND (reference sequence). V dropped 4 bases and J dropped 0 bases, with 12 bases sitting between them. The CDR3 has 16 residues.

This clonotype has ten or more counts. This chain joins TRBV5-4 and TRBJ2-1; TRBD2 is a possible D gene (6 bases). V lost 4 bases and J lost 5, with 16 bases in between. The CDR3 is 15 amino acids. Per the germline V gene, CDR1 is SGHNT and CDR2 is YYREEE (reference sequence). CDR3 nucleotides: TGTGCCAGCAGCCCTGGGACTTCAGGAAACAATGAGCAGTTCTTC. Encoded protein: CASSPGTSGNNEQFF.